This entry lists 10 T cell receptor beta chains sequenced from one sample in a study of cytomegalovirus exposure and HLA in healthy donors. Use of 60 Vbeta and 13 Jbeta primers characterized the PCR. Clones were sequenced by immunoSEQ multiplex PCR, and TCRdb holds only the in-frame ones, with some missing. The sample carries around 60,000 clones, around 84% recorded once. The material sequenced was PBMCs. All receptors derive from a male donor in good health and CMV-seronegative.

The rearrangement uses TRBV6-5 and TRBJ1-3; 8 positions agree with TRBD1. The CDR3 has 15 residues. J lost 3 bases, V lost 6 bases, and 7 bases had no gene match. Germline assignment: CDR1 MNHEY and CDR2 SVGAGI. As DNA, the CDR3 is TGTGCCAGCAGCTCAGGGGGCGCGCGTGGAAACACCATATATTTT. Amino acids: CASSSGGARGNTIYF.

The CDR3 reads CASSLFPTGIGRGNTEAFF. In DNA form, the CDR3 reads TGTGCCAGCAGTTTATTCCCCACAGGGATTGGGCGAGGGAACACTGAAGCTTTCTTT. The J gene is TRBJ1-1, the V gene TRBV27; possible D gene TRBD1, 6 bases. V was shortened by 1 base and J by 1 base, with 22 bases between the two germline ends. The CDR3 length is 19 residues. Germline V gene data show CDR1 as MNHEY and CDR2 as SMNVEV (reference sequence).

CDR3 sequence: CASSSLGGDTEAFF. The CDR3 DNA reads TGTGCCAGCAGCTCCCTGGGGGGAGACACTGAAGCTTTCTTT. This chain connects TRBV7-3 to TRBJ1-1, with a possible D match to TRBD1 (5 bases). V was cut by 4 bases and J by 3 bases, with 12 bases left in between. CDR1 SGHTA and CDR2 FQGTGA come from the germline V gene. This CDR3 is 14 amino acids long.

The V and J genes are TRBV2 and TRBJ2-2; 10 positions agree with TRBD2. V lost 4 bases and J lost 5; bases outside the gene matches: 4. This CDR3 region has 15 residues. Germline CDR1 SNHLY, CDR2 FYNNEI. The CDR3 reads CASSGGSGGTGELFF. CDR3 nucleotides: TGTGCCAGCAGTGGGGGTAGCGGGGGGACCGGGGAGCTGTTTTTT.

The V call is TRBV5-1, the J call TRBJ2-1; 12 bases line up with TRBD2. V shed 6 bases, J shed 7 bases, and the junction held 2 bases outside the gene matches. There are 13 residues in the CDR3. Germline values: CDR1 SGHRS, CDR2 YFSETQ. CDR3 protein: CASTGLAGNEQFF. The CDR3 DNA reads as TGCGCCAGCACAGGACTAGCGGGGAATGAGCAGTTCTTC.

In nucleotides, the CDR3 is TGTGCCAGCAGTTCGGGGGGGACAGATACGCAGTATTTT. Protein product: CASSSGGTDTQYF. V usage is TRBV7-3 and J usage is TRBJ2-3; 8 bases line up with TRBD2. Germline assignment: CDR1 SGHTA and CDR2 FQGTGA. With V trimmed by 6 bases and J by 3 bases, 2 bases remained unmatched. The length of the CDR3 is 13 residues.

The J gene is TRBJ2-7, the V gene TRBV6-4; 11 bases match TRBD2. V shed 7 bases and J 2 bases; nucleotides not matched to a gene: 1. Germline V CDR1 and CDR2: MRHNA, SNTAGT. The CDR3 consists of 13 residues. The CDR3 sequence is CASIAGGPYEQYF. CDR3 in DNA: TGTGCCAGCATAGCGGGGGGGCCCTACGAGCAGTACTTC.

This sequence joins TRBV18 and TRBJ2-3; D might be TRBD1 (6 bases). The CDR3 consists of 14 residues. Trimming took off 3 bases at V and 4 bases at J, with 11 bases between the two ends. Germline assignment: CDR1 KGHSH and CDR2 LQKENI. Here the CDR3 DNA reads TGTGCCAGCTCACCGGCCAGGGGCCCAGATACGCAGTATTTT. Its protein product is CASSPARGPDTQYF.

The rearrangement uses TRBV27 and TRBJ1-1, with a weak D call TRBD1 (6 bases). The CDR3 is 14 amino acids. The V gene lost 6 bases and the J gene lost 7 bases, with 18 bases spanning the gap. Germline V gene lookup returns CDR1 MNHEY and CDR2 SMNVEV (reference sequence). The CDR3 coding sequence is TGTGCCAGCAGCTCGCGGGGGGCGAGCGTTGAAGCTTTCTTT. Protein: CASSSRGASVEAFF.

This chain joins TRBV18 and TRBJ1-2; perhaps TRBD1 as D (5 bases). Deletions cut 10 bases from V and 6 bases from J, with 21 bases between. The CDR3 has 14 amino acids. CDR1 and CDR2 from the germline V gene are KGHSH and LQKENI. This CDR3 is CATTKSGGFDGYTF. Written as DNA, the CDR3 is TGTGCCACCACAAAATCTGGGGGGTTCGATGGCTACACCTTC.